This T cell receptor (beta chain) was found in a study of blood T cell repertoires in COVID-19. Clones were sequenced by immunoSEQ multiplex PCR, and TCRdb holds only the in-frame ones, with some missing. This sample yields 140,000 to 150,000 clones, of which just under 85% are seen a single time; roughly 2.9% belongs to the top ten. V shed 1 base and J 7 bases; nucleotides not matched to a gene: 2. This CDR3 contains 15 residues. Germline CDR1 SGHVS, CDR2 FNYEAQ. This clonotype was obtained from a woman aged 40 to 50 with active or convalescent COVID-19. Sequencing was performed on peripheral blood. The V call is TRBV7-6, the J call TRBJ1-6; 9 nucleotides line up with TRBD1. CDR3 coding DNA: TGTGCCAGCAGCTTAGGGACAGGGGTAAATTCACCCCTCCACTTT. Translation gives CASSLGTGVNSPLHF.